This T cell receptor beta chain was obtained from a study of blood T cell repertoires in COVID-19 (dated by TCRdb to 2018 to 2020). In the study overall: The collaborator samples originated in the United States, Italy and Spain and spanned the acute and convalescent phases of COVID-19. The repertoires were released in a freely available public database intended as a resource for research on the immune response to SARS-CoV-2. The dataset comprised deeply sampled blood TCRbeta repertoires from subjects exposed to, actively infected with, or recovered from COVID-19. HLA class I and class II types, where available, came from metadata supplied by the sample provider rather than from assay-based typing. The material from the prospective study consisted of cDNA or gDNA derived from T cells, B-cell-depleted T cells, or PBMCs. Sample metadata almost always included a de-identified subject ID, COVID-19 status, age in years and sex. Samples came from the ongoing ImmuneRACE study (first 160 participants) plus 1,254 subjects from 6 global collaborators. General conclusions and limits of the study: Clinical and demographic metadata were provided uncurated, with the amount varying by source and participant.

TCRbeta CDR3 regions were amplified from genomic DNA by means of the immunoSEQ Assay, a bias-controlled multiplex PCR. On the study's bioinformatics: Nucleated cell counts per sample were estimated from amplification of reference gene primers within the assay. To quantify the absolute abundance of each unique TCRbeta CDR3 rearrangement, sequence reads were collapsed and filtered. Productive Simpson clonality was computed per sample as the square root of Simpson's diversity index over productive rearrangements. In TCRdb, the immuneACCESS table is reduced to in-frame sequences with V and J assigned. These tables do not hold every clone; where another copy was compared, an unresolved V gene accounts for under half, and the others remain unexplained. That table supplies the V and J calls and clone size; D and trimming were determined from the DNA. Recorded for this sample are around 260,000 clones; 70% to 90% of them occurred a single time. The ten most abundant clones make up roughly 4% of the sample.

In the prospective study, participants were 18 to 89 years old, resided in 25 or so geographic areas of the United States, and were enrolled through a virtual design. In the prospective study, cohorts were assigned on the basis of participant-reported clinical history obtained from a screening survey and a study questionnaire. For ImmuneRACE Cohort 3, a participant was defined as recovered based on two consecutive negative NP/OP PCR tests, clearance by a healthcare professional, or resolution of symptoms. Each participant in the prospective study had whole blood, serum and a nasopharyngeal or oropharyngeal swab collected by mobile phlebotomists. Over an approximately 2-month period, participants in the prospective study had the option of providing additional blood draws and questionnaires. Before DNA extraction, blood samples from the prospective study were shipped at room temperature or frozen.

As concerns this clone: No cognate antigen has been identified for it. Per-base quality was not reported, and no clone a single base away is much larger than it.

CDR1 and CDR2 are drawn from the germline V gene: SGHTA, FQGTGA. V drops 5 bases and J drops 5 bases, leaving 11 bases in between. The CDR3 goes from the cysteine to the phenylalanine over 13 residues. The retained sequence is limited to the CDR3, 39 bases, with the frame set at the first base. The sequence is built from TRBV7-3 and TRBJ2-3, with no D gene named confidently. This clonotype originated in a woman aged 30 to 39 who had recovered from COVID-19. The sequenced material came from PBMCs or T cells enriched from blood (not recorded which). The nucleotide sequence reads TGTGCCAGCAGCCCGAACTCTATAGATACGCAGTATTTT. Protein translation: CASSPNSIDTQYF.